The sequence of this T cell receptor beta chain was determined in a study of blood T cell repertoires in COVID-19. Study background: The samples span acute and convalescent COVID-19 from the United States, Italy and Spain.

This clone was observed a single time. In the source study's methods: Amplification of reference gene primers was used by the study to estimate nucleated cell counts. Assay: immunoSEQ multiplex PCR; the TCRdb copy retains only in-frame clones and omits some. V, J and clone size are taken as reported in that table, and D and trimming were inferred from the DNA itself. The data contain roughly 16,000 clones, around four fifths of them singletons. This CDR3 is 20 amino acids long. Germline lookup yields CDR1 LNHNV and CDR2 YYDKDF (reference sequence). The trim removed 3 bases at V and 1 base at J, leaving 17 bases unmatched.

Sequencing was performed on peripheral blood. V is TRBV15 and J is TRBJ2-7; TRBD2 agrees at 11 bases. This clonotype originated in a man of 80 years or more with active COVID-19. CDR3 DNA: TGTGCCACCAGCAGTAGGGCAGCAGTGGGACTAGCGGATCGTTCCTACGAGCAGTACTTC. It encodes CATSSRAAVGLADRSYEQYF.